The subject of this entry is one TCR beta chain. Its antigen remains unknown. Following extraction, RNA underwent reverse transcription to cDNA, which served as the sequencing template. Data came from immunoSEQ multiplex PCR; TCRdb stores just in-frame clones and leaves some out. Among approximately 210,000 clones listed, approximately 56% were seen once. These data belong to a study of CD8+ T cells in alopecia areata. About the research overall: The share of scalp area affected provided the severity score for treated patients.

Per the germline V gene, CDR1 is MDHEN and CDR2 is SYDVKM. This CDR3 has 17 amino acids. The germline V and J ends were trimmed by 6 bases and 2 bases, with 17 bases remaining between them. General study points: Among patients, TCR sharing was less clear than in mice, a difference possibly due in part to HLA diversity in the patient population.

Sample treatment: oral pan-JAK inhibitor, 5-10 mg twice daily. This TCR was recovered from a human donor with alopecia areata. This chain uses TRBV28 with TRBJ2-6, with D possibly called TRBD1 or TRBD2 (5 bases each). Here the sequenced sample was CD4+ T cells sorted from blood, taken at week 4, from a patient treated with tofacitinib. As DNA, the CDR3 is TGTGCCAGCAGCCCAATGGGACGGAGTACTGGGGCCAACGTCCTGACTTTC. Residues: CASSPMGRSTGANVLTF.